What follows are 9 T cell receptor beta chains derived from one specimen sequenced in a study of blood T cell repertoires in COVID-19. The protocol was immunoSEQ multiplex PCR, while the TCRdb copy is restricted to in-frame clones and leaves out a portion. The data contain under 250,000 clones, 84% of them singletons. Sequencing was carried out using peripheral blood. Receptor source: a man aged 50-60 years with active or convalescent COVID-19.

The chain uses TRBV28 and TRBJ1-2; 12 nucleotides align to TRBD1. There are 18 residues in the CDR3. V gave up 0 bases and J gave up 3 bases; unmatched junction bases: 8. Germline V gene sequence: CDR1 MDHEN, CDR2 SYDVKM. The CDR3 sequence is CASSLWDPGQGAHYGYTF. The CDR3 nucleotides are TGTGCCAGCAGTTTATGGGATCCGGGACAGGGGGCGCACTATGGCTACACCTTC.

The CDR3 reads CASSPAGQGMGGYTF. CDR3 DNA sequence: TGTGCCAGCAGCCCCGCCGGACAGGGGATGGGAGGCTACACCTTC. This rearrangement joins TRBV9 to TRBJ1-2; 9 nucleotides agree with TRBD1. The CDR3 is 15 amino acids. J was trimmed by 8 bases and V by 4 bases; bases with no gene match: 12. The germline CDR1 and CDR2 sequences are SGDLS and YYNGEE.

V usage is TRBV11-2 and J usage is TRBJ2-3; TRBD2 might be the D (6 bases). With 1 base removed from V and 4 bases from J, the gap between germline ends came to 15 bases. CDR1 is SGHAT, CDR2 FQNNGV, per germline. The CDR3 extends over 16 amino acids. Written as DNA, the CDR3 is TGTGCCAGCAGCTTAGTTGTGGCGGGGTGGGCAGATACGCAGTATTTT. Translation: CASSLVVAGWADTQYF.

This clone was recorded a few times. The chain employs TRBV7-2 and TRBJ1-4, with D possibly TRBD1 on 5 matching bases. Germline V gene sequence: CDR1 SGHTA, CDR2 FQGNSA. Trimming left V 4 bases short and J 7 bases short, with 19 bases between. This CDR3 contains 16 residues. The CDR3 loop reads CASSSGGGLGGEKLFF. For the CDR3, the DNA is TGTGCCAGCAGCTCCGGGGGAGGCCTCGGTGGTGAAAAACTGTTTTTT.

V usage is TRBV19 and J usage is TRBJ1-5, with D possibly TRBD1 on 5 matching bases. The length of the CDR3 is 17 residues. Germline V gene sequence: CDR1 LNHDA, CDR2 SQIVND (reference sequence). V was shortened by 1 base and J by 0 bases, with 13 bases between the two germline ends. The CDR3 loop reads CASSIAAGHLSNQPQHF. The CDR3 DNA reads as TGTGCCAGTAGTATAGCAGCAGGACACCTTAGCAATCAGCCCCAGCATTTT.

The genes are TRBV6-5 and TRBJ2-7; weak D call: TRBD1 (6 bases). Between the trimmed V and J ends, which lost 8 bases and 1 base, there was a span of 18 bases. CDR3 length: 15 residues. From germline, CDR1 is MNHEY and CDR2 SVGAGI. The CDR3 loop reads CASSLQQGRSYEQYF. CDR3 coding DNA: TGTGCCAGCTCCCTCCAGCAGGGGCGGTCCTACGAGCAGTACTTC.

This clone was counted between two and nine times. V is TRBV5-1 and J is TRBJ1-6; TRBD1 aligns across 9 bases. CDR3 length: 13 amino acids. V shed 4 bases and J 9 bases; nucleotides not matched to a gene: 2. The V gene's germline CDR1 is SGHRS and CDR2 YFSETQ. CDR3 protein: CASSPQGASPLHF. The CDR3 region has the DNA TGCGCCAGCAGCCCACAGGGGGCTTCACCCCTCCACTTT.

This rearrangement joins TRBV6-5 to TRBJ1-2, with 7 bases that match TRBD1. Trimming took 8 bases from V and 4 from J; bases not matched to a gene: 10. The CDR3 contains 14 residues. In germline, CDR1 is MNHEY, CDR2 SVGAGI. The CDR3 loop reads CASARGQAGYGYTF. The CDR3 nucleotides read TGTGCCAGCGCCCGCGGACAGGCGGGCTATGGCTACACCTTC.

This clone was observed once. J is TRBJ1-1 and V is TRBV18; TRBD1 is a possible D gene (5 bases). The CDR3 loop spans 16 amino acids. Germline-derived CDR1 and CDR2 are KGHSH and LQKENI. Trimming pared 2 bases from V and 4 bases from J, leaving 17 bases between. In DNA form, the CDR3 reads TGTGCCAGCTCACCAACCCAGGGCGGCCTCTTCACTGAAGCTTTCTTT. It encodes CASSPTQGGLFTEAFF.